This is a list of T cell receptor beta chains from one sample in a study of cytomegalovirus exposure and HLA in healthy donors. Assay used: immunoSEQ multiplex PCR; TCRdb lists only in-frame clones, some missing. The data show about 130,000 clones, roughly 74% seen once. Specimen: PBMCs. The receptors were sampled from a woman in her forties or fifties in good health and CMV-seropositive. Both conserved end residues are part of each CDR3.

>13|TRBV6-5
CASRPRRVYGYTF
>16|TRBV5-6
CASSEGQGGDTDTQYF
>16|TRBV5-1
CASSLVLGGAGETQYF
>14|TRBV11-2
CASSLSHSGAEAFF
>16|TRBV5-1
CASSLGLAGAADTQYF
>15|TRBV5-1
CASSTGTGRVGELFF
>13|TRBV19
CASRDRRNEKLFF
>15|TRBV12-5
CASAISSSGANVLTF
>15|TRBV11-1
CASSPMGVLVGTQYF
>14|TRBV7-2
CASSPGQGVQPQHF
>16|TRBV6-1
CASSEGTGSVREKLFF
>15|TRBV2
CASSPRQGMPYEQYF
>15|TRBV4-1
CASSARGGQGYGYTF
>13|TRBV6-5
CASTQGLGTEAFF
>17|TRBV11-2
CASRHGTGGKQNTEAFF
>13|TRBV9
CASSAAVYNEQFF
>13|TRBV5-1
CASRSDSQETQYF
>14|TRBV12-5
CASGAGSSYNEQFF
>14|TRBV29-1
CSVAPGSANYGYTF
>15|TRBV12-5
CASGLVQGAMSVQHF
>14|TRBV7-6
CASSLVGGTGEAFF
>15|TRBV5-1
CASSHGTGQETPLHF
>15|TRBV30
CAWTATSGPTGELFF
>17|TRBV15
CATGERARGRGAETQYF
>15|TRBV5-1
CASRKPDRAGDTQYF
>14|TRBV29-1
CSGSRDSNTGELFF
>17|TRBV5-1
CASSLTGATPAANVLTF
>17|TRBV5-1
CASSLAGSGGSQETQYF
>14|TRBV27
CASKAWSGASEAFF
>15|TRBV30
CAWARTSGGRDTQYF
>13|TRBV7-2
CASSPGTNTEAFF
>14|TRBV5-6
CASSEWGGAYEQYF
>16|TRBV4-1
CASSHLRGSSYNEQFF
>12|TRBV5-1
CASSLSGTGAFF
>13|TRBV29-1
CSVTDRLHPEAFF
>17|TRBV4-2
CASSPLNSGGQVDTQYF
>15|TRBV7-6
CASSLNPTLTHEQFF
>18|TRBV4-3
CASSQDVSGQVIPFEQYF
>12|TRBV6-5
CASKSGVYEQYF
>15|TRBV9
CASTTSGTGNSPLHF
>14|TRBV10-3
CASGQGAGNTEAFF
>12|TRBV19
CASSSLGNTIYF
>14|TRBV2
CASSVNGRDYGYTF
>16|TRBV5-4
CASSVLSDRVMGKLFF
>13|TRBV7-2
CASSLGGKRAQYF
>16|TRBV6-5
CASSYDQTAPSTEAFF
>13|TRBV18
CASSQAEGSEQFF
>16|TRBV4-2
CASSPKVGEIQETQYF
>13|TRBV29-1
CSVRDEVGTKQYF
>15|TRBV6-5
CASTLLPAGRTGYTF
>13|TRBV6-5
CASRPTGVETQYF
>13|TRBV29-1
CSVLGQYYDGYTF
>16|TRBV4-1
CASSRWEGTGENEQYF
>12|TRBV4-2
CASSQVTGELFF
>14|TRBV5-4
CASSREGSGWTQYF
>13|TRBV7-9
CASSFPVSWEAFF